The 7 T cell receptor beta chains presented below share a single source sample, sequenced in a study of T cells in Graves' hyperthyroidism and ophthalmopathy. Template material for amplifying TCR beta CDR3 regions consisted of RNA transcripts. HTBI primers were employed in a first-round RT-PCR of the TCR CDR3. Via MiXCR, TCRdb re-called the multiplex PCR reads, giving one row per CDR3 protein. The sample shows approximately 700,000 distinct CDR3 sequences, approximately 42% of them seen only once. The sequenced material came from peripheral blood or thyroid tissue (not recorded which). The source is an adult man with Graves' disease, either hyperthyroidism or ophthalmopathy (not recorded which).

In this sample, this clonotype turned up a few times. The rearrangement uses TRBV9 and TRBJ1-2, with TRBD1 as a possible D gene (6 bases). V was cut by 4 bases and J by 2 bases, with 18 bases left in between. This CDR3 region has 16 residues. Germline CDR1 is SGDLS and CDR2 is YYNGEE. The CDR3 DNA reads as TGTGCCAGCAGCCAAGGGGGACGGGGATTCAACTATGGCTACACCTTC. Protein sequence: CASSQGGRGFNYGYTF.

The chain links TRBV7-9 to TRBJ1-2; D is perhaps TRBD1 (6 bases). CDR1 is SEHNR, CDR2 FQNEAQ, per germline (reference sequence). Trimming removed 5 bases from V and 2 bases from J, with 12 bases in between. The CDR3 is 14 residues long. The CDR3 here is CASSPAQGNYGYTF. CDR3 nucleotides: TGTGCCAGCAGCCCCGCGCAGGGGAACTATGGCTACACCTTC. The full variable domain, rest sourced from reference TRBV7-9 and TRBJ1-2, is DTGVSQNPRHKITKRGQNVTFRCDPISEHNRLYWYRQTLGQGPEFLTYFQNEAQLEKSRLLSDRFSAERPKGSFSTLEIQRTEQGDSAMYLCASSPAQGNYGYTFGSGTRLTVV.

The chain uses TRBV7-9 and TRBJ2-7, with TRBD1 identical over 8 bases. CDR3 length: 14 residues. The germline gives CDR1 SEHNR, CDR2 FQNEAQ (reference sequence). V lost 5 bases to trimming and J lost 5 bases; unmatched junction nucleotides: 8. The CDR3 loop reads CASSQVPRGHEQYF. The CDR3 DNA reads TGTGCCAGCAGCCAAGTTCCCAGGGGGCACGAGCAGTACTTC.

The chain combines TRBV15 with TRBJ2-5, with TRBD1 matching over 7 bases. Germline CDR1 LNHNV, CDR2 YYDKDF (reference sequence). The ends lost 3 bases at V and 5 bases at J; junction bases unmatched: 3. The CDR3 runs to 13 residues. The CDR3 nucleotides read TGTGCCACCAGCAGCAGGGGGAGTGAGACCCAGTACTTC. Residues: CATSSRGSETQYF.

With regard to this clonotype: This clone may be a read error of a much larger clone one base away. This chain connects TRBV7-2 to TRBJ2-7, with 10 bases identical to TRBD1. Germline assignment: CDR1 SGHTA and CDR2 FQGNSA. The CDR3 length is 16 residues. This CDR3 reads CARSPQGDRGSYEQYF. CDR3 sequence (DNA): TGTGCCCGCAGCCCGCAAGGGGACAGGGGTTCCTACGAGCAGTACTTC.

The chain is built from TRBV29-1 and TRBJ1-2; D may be TRBD1 (5 bases). V was trimmed by 4 bases and J by 2 bases, leaving 11 bases between them. The CDR3 runs 13 residues. Per germline, CDR1 SQVTM and CDR2 ANQGSEA. Here the CDR3 reads CSVVDRQNYGYTF. As DNA, the CDR3 is TGCAGCGTTGTAGACCGACAGAACTATGGCTACACCTTC.

This clonotype was recorded a few times. The V call is TRBV6-1, the J call TRBJ2-7, with a weak D call TRBD1 (6 bases). Germline V gives CDR1 MNHNS, CDR2 SASEGT. The ends were cut back, 0 bases at V and 6 bases at J, with 15 bases in the middle. The length of the CDR3 is 15 residues. CDR3: CASSEAGQGSGEQYF. The CDR3 DNA reads TGTGCCAGCAGTGAAGCTGGCCAGGGGAGCGGCGAGCAGTACTTC.